The clone carrying this TCR beta chain appeared a few times. The antigen remains undetermined. This sample is drawn from a study of identical twins. Study findings and constraints: Invariant T cells like MAIT and iNKT could partly confound the zero-insertion analyses. Conclusions were drawn cross-sectionally by statistical analysis, without following the same donors. In cord blood, abundant beta clonotypes had fewer insertions; memory showed no trend. Out-of-frame alpha sequences shared by twins showed excess low generation probability.

TCRdb recomputed calls from the 5' RACE reads with MiXCR, one row per CDR3 protein. The sample has 500,000 to 550,000 distinct CDR3 sequences, around 24% seen once. The germline V gene has CDR1 LGHDT and CDR2 YNNKEL (reference sequence). The junction had 4 bases not matched to a gene; V was cut back by 0 bases and J by 6 bases. There are 14 residues in the CDR3. These data were also reused for a study on yellow fever vaccine responses in identical twins.

This sequence was found in a woman younger than 30 in good health. The sequenced sample was CD4+ T cells sorted from blood. The V and J genes are TRBV3-1 and TRBJ2-5, with TRBD2 matching over 7 bases. The CDR3, as DNA: TGTGCCAGCAGCCAAGACGGGACTACGAAGACCCAGTACTTC. Encoded protein: CASSQDGTTKTQYF.